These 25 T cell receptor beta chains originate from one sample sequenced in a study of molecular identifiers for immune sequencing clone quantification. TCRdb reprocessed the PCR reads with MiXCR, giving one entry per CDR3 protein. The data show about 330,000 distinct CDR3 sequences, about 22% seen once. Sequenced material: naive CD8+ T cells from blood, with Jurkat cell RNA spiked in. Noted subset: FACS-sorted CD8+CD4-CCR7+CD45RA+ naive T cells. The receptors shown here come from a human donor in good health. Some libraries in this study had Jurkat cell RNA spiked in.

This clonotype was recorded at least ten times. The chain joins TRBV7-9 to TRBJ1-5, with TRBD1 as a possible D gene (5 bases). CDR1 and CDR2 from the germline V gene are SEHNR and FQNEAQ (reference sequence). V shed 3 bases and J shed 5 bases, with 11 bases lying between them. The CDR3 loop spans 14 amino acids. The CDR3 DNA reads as TGTGCCAGCAGCTTCTGGCCGGGGGATCAGCCCCAGCATTTT. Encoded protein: CASSFWPGDQPQHF.

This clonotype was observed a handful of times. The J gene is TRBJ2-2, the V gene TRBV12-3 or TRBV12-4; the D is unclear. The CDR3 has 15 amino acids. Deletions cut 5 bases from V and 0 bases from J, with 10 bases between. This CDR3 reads CASSPPLANTGELFF. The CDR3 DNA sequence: TGTGCCAGCAGTCCTCCCCTTGCGAACACCGGGGAGCTGTTTTTT.

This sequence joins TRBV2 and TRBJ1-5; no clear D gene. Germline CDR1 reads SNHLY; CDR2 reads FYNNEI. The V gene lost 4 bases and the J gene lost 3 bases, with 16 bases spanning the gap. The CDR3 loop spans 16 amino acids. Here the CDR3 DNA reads TGTGCCAGCAGTGCTGGTGTTGTGGTCCCCAATCAGCCCCAGCATTTT. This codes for CASSAGVVVPNQPQHF.

The CDR3 sequence is CSARDAVTSYGYTF. CDR3 DNA: TGCAGTGCTAGAGACGCCGTAACGTCCTATGGCTACACCTTC. The chain joins TRBV20-1 to TRBJ1-2; D not certain. Germline V gene sequence: CDR1 DFQATT, CDR2 SNEGSKA (reference sequence). The CDR3 is 14 residues long. Trimming removed 0 bases at V and 4 bases at J, with 12 bases between.

Written as DNA, the CDR3 is TGCAGCGTTGAAGATCTGGGCTGGGTGGGGAACTCCTACAATGAGCAGTTCTTC. As protein: CSVEDLGWVGNSYNEQFF. This chain links TRBV29-1 with TRBJ2-1; D is unresolved. Per the germline V gene, CDR1 is SQVTM and CDR2 is ANQGSEA. The germline V and J ends were trimmed by 0 bases and 0 bases, with 18 bases remaining between them. The CDR3 sequence is 18 residues long.

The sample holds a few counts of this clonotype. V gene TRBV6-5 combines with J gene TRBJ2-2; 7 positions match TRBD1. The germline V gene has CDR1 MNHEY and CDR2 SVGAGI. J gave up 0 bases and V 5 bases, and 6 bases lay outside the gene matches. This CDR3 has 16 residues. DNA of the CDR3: TGTGCCAGCAGTGACCGACAGGGAACGAACACCGGGGAGCTGTTTTTT. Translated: CASSDRQGTNTGELFF.

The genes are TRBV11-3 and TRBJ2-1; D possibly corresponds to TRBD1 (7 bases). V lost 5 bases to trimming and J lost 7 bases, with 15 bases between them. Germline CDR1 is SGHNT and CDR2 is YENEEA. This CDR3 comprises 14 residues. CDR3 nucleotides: TGTGCCAGCAGCCACAGGGGAGGTAATAATGAGCAGTTCTTC. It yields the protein CASSHRGGNNEQFF.

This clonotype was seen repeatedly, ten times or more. The CDR3 DNA is TGTGCCAGCAAGTGGTTGGGAAACACTGAAGCTTTCTTT. Its translation: CASKWLGNTEAFF. The gene calls are TRBV12-3 or TRBV12-4 and TRBJ1-1; the D is unclear. This CDR3 is built from 13 residues. Trimming cost V 7 bases and J 2 bases, with 11 bases left between them.

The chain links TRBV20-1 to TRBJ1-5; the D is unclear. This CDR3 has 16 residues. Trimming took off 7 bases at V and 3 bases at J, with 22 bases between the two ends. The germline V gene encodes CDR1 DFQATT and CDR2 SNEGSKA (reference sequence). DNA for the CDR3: TGCAGTGTCCCCTGGATAGATTCAGGCCCCAATCAGCCCCAGCATTTT. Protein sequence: CSVPWIDSGPNQPQHF.

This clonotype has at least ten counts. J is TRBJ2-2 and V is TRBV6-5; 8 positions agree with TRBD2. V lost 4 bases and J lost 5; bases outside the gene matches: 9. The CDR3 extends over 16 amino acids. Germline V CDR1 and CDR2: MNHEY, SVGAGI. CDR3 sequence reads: CASSFHIAGPTGELFF. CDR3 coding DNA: TGTGCCAGCAGTTTCCACATAGCGGGACCGACCGGGGAGCTGTTTTTT.

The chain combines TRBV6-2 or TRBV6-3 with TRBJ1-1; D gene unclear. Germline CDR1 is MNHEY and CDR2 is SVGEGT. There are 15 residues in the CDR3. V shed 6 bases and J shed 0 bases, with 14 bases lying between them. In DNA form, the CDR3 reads TGTGCCAGCAGGGCGAAGATCCATATGAACACTGAAGCTTTCTTT. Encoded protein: CASRAKIHMNTEAFF.

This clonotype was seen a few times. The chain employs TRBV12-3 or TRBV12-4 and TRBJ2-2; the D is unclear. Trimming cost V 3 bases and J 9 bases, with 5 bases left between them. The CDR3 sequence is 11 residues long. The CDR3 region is CASSFIRELFF. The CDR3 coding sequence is TGTGCCAGCAGTTTTATCAGGGAGCTGTTTTTT.

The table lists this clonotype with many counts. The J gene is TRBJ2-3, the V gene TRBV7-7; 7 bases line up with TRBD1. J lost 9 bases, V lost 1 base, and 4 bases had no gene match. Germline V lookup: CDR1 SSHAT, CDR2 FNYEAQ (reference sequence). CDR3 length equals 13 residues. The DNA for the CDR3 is TGTGCCAGCAGCTTAGATCCGGGACAGACGCAGTATTTT. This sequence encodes CASSLDPGQTQYF.

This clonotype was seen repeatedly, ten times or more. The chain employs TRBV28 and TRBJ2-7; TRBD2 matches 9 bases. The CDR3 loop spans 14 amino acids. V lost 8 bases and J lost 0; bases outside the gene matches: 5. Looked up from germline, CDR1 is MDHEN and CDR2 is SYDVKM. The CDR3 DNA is TGTGCCAGCGTTCCTAGCGGGGCCTCCTACGAGCAGTACTTC. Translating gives CASVPSGASYEQYF. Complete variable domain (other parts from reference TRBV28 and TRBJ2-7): DVKVTQSSRYLVKRTGEKVFLECVQDMDHENMFWYRQDPGLGLRLIYFSYDVKMKEKGDIPEGYSVSREKKERFSLILESASTNQTSMYLCASVPSGASYEQYFGPGTRLTVT.

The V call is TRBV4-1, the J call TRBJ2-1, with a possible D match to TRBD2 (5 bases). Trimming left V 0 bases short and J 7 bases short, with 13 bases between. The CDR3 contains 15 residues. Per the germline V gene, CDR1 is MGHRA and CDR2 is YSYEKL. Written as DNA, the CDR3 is TGCGCCAGCAGCCAAGAATGGCCGCCGGGGAATGAGCAGTTCTTC. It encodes CASSQEWPPGNEQFF.

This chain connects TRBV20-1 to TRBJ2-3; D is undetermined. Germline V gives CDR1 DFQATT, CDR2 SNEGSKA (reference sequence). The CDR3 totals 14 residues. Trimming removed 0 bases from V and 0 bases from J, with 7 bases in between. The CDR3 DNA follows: TGCAGTGCTAGAGATATGTACAGCACAGATACGCAGTATTTT. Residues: CSARDMYSTDTQYF.

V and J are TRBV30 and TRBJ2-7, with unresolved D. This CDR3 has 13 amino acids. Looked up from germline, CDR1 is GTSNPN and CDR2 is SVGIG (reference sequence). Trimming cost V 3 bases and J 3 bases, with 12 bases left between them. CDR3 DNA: TGTGCCTGGAGCGACGGAAACCTCTACGAGCAGTACTTC. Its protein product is CAWSDGNLYEQYF.

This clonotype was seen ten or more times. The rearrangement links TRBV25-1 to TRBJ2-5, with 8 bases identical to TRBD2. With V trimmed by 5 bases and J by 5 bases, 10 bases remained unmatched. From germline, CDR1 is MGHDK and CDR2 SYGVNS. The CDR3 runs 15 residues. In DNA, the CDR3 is TGTGCCAGCAGTAGGAGCGGGAGCAGCGGTGAGACCCAGTACTTC. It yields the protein CASSRSGSSGETQYF.

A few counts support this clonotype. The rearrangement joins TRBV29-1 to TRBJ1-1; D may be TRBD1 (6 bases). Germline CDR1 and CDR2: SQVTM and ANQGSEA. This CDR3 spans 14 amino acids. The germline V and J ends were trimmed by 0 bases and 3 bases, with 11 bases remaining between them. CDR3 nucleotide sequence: TGCAGCGTTGAAGATGTGGGGGGGCACACTGAAGCTTTCTTT. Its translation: CSVEDVGGHTEAFF.

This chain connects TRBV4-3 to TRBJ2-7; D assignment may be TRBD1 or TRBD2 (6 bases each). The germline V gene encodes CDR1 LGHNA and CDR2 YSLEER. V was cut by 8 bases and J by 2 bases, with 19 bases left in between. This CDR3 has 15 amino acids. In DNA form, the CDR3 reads TGCGCCAGCGGCCCGTCGTCGAGGGGGGCCTACGAGCAGTACTTC. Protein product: CASGPSSRGAYEQYF.

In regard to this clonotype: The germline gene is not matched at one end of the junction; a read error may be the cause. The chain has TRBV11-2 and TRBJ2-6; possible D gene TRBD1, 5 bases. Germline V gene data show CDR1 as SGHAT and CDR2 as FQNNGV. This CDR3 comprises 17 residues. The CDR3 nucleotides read TGTGCCAGCAGCTTAATCTGGGATTACTCTGGGGCCAACGTCCGGACTTTC. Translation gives CASSLIWDYSGANVRTF. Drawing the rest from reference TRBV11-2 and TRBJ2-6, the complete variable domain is EAGVAQSPRYKIIEKRQSVAFWCNPISGHATLYWYQQILGQGPKLLIQFQNNGVVDDSQLPKDRFSAERLKGVDSTLKIQPAKLEDSAVYLCASSLIWDYSGANVRTFGAGSRLTVL.

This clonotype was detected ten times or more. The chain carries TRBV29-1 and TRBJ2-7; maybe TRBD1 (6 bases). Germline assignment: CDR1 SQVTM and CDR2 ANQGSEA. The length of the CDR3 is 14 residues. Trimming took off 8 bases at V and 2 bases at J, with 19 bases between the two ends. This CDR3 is CSFVLPGQTYEQYF. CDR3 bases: TGCAGCTTTGTTCTACCGGGACAAACCTACGAGCAGTACTTC.

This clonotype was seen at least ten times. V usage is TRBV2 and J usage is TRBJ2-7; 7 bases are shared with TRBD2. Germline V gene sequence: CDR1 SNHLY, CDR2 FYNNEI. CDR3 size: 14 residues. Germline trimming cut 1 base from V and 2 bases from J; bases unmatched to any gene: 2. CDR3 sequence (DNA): TGTGCCAGCAGTGAAGTTGCGGGAGCCTACGAGCAGTACTTC. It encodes CASSEVAGAYEQYF.

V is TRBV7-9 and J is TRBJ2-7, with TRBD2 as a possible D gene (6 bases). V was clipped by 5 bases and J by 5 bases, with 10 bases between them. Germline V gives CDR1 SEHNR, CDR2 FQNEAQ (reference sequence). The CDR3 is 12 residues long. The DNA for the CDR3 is TGTGCCAGCAGCCCACAGCGGGACGAGCAGTACTTC. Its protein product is CASSPQRDEQYF.

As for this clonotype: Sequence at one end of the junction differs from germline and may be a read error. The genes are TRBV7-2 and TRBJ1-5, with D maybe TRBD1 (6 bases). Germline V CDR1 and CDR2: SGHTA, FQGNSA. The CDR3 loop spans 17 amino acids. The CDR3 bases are TGTGCCAGCAACTTAGACGCGGGACAACCAGGCAATCAGCCCCAGCATTTT. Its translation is CASNLDAGQPGNQPQHF.